Listed here are 21 T cell receptor beta chains from one sample, sequenced in a study of control samples from healthy donors and cancer patients. TCRdb's copy holds only in-frame clones and misses some; the assay was immunoSEQ multiplex PCR. The sample holds approximately 17,000 clones, 70% to 90% seen once. Sequencing was performed on PBMCs. The receptors come from a man in his fifties or sixties with head and neck cancer.

The genes are TRBV7-2 and TRBJ2-1, with 7 bases identical to TRBD2. J gave up 8 bases and V 1 base, and 8 bases lay outside the gene matches. CDR1 is SGHTA and CDR2 is FQGNSA in the germline V gene. This CDR3 comprises 15 residues. CDR3 DNA sequence: TGTGCCAGCAGCTTAGACGGGGGGACCGCCGATGAGCAGTTCTTC. It yields the protein CASSLDGGTADEQFF.

The chain links TRBV7-6 to TRBJ2-5; 12 nucleotides agree with TRBD2. The germline V gene encodes CDR1 SGHVS and CDR2 FNYEAQ. V lost 1 base to trimming and J lost 4 bases; unmatched junction nucleotides: 7. This CDR3 is built from 17 residues. CDR3 sequence: CASSLGLAGGPGETQYF. The DNA for the CDR3 is TGTGCCAGCAGCTTAGGGCTAGCGGGGGGGCCGGGAGAGACCCAGTACTTC.

The rearrangement uses TRBV6-5 and TRBJ2-1; D gene uncertain. The CDR3 extends over 15 amino acids. V was clipped by 6 bases and J by 7 bases, with 19 bases between them. Germline lookup yields CDR1 MNHEY and CDR2 SVGAGI. The CDR3 bases are TGTGCCAGCAGGCTGACTTTTGCGAGTCCTAATGAGCAGTTCTTC. This encodes CASRLTFASPNEQFF.

The rearrangement links TRBV18 to TRBJ2-2, with D maybe TRBD2 (5 bases). The CDR3 length is 16 residues. V lost 2 bases and J lost 6, with 16 bases in between. Germline CDR1 KGHSH, CDR2 LQKENI. CDR3 protein: CASSPRPRALAGELFF. CDR3 DNA sequence: TGTGCCAGCTCACCAAGACCGAGGGCTCTGGCCGGGGAGCTGTTTTTT.

The V gene is TRBV3-1 (or the pseudogene TRBV3-2), the J gene TRBJ1-2, with unresolved D. CDR1 and CDR2 from the germline V gene are LGHDT and YNNKEL (reference sequence). Trimming removed 3 bases at V and 4 bases at J, with 9 bases between. The CDR3 sequence is 13 residues long. The CDR3 bases are TGTGCCAGCAGCCATAGTAAGTCCTATGGCTACACCTTC. Its protein is CASSHSKSYGYTF.

Comment on this clone: One end of the junction fails to match germline, which may point to a read error. The rearrangement links TRBV5-1 to TRBJ2-5, with 9 bases matching TRBD2. The CDR3 is made up of 16 amino acids. Germline V gene lookup returns CDR1 SGHRS and CDR2 YFSETQ. CDR3 in amino acids: CARSPDAGGGQETQYF. CDR3 sequence (DNA): TGCGCCCGCAGCCCGGATGCGGGGGGGGGTCAAGAGACCCAGTACTTC.

This chain uses TRBV7-9 with TRBJ1-1; 10 positions agree with TRBD1. Germline V gene data show CDR1 as SEHNR and CDR2 as FQNEAQ (reference sequence). This CDR3 spans 15 amino acids. Trimming took 4 bases from V and 5 from J; bases not matched to a gene: 7. CDR3 in amino acids: CASSWDRGLGTEAFF. The CDR3 DNA sequence: TGTGCCAGCAGCTGGGACAGGGGCCTCGGTACTGAAGCTTTCTTT.

J is TRBJ2-7 and V is TRBV7-2; 8 nucleotides match TRBD2. This CDR3 is built from 14 residues. The germline V gene encodes CDR1 SGHTA and CDR2 FQGNSA. V dropped 5 bases and J dropped 2; count of bases not matched to a gene: 5. CDR3 loop: CASSTRGGPYEQYF. The CDR3 DNA sequence: TGTGCCAGCAGCACCCGGGGGGGCCCCTACGAGCAGTACTTC.

The V call is TRBV3-1 (or the pseudogene TRBV3-2), the J call TRBJ2-7; D gene ambiguous. Germline V CDR1 and CDR2: LGHDT, YNNKEL (reference sequence). The ends were cut back, 6 bases at V and 1 base at J, with 10 bases in the middle. There are 13 residues in the CDR3. The DNA of the CDR3 is TGTGCCAGCAGTCCCGACACATCCTACGAGCAGTACTTC. Translated: CASSPDTSYEQYF.

This clone appeared a single time. The chain recombines TRBV5-6 with TRBJ2-5; D is unresolved. In germline, CDR1 is SGHDT, CDR2 YYEEEE. This CDR3 spans 14 amino acids. The germline V and J ends were trimmed by 0 bases and 3 bases, with 9 bases remaining between them. As DNA, the CDR3 is TGTGCCAGCAGCTTGGGGCTGTACGAAGAGACCCAGTACTTC. It specifies CASSLGLYEETQYF.

This sequence joins TRBV27 and TRBJ1-2; the D gene is possibly TRBD1 (5 bases). This CDR3 contains 14 residues. Trimming took 7 bases from V and 3 from J, leaving 15 bases between them. Per the germline V gene, CDR1 is MNHEY and CDR2 is SMNVEV (reference sequence). CDR3: CASTSTGGDYGYTF. The CDR3 nucleotides read TGTGCCAGCACCTCGACGGGGGGGGACTATGGCTACACCTTC.

This clone was detected once. The chain has TRBV6-5 and TRBJ1-3, with D unresolved. The CDR3 runs to 13 residues. Trimming left V 6 bases short and J 4 bases short, with 10 bases between. In germline, CDR1 is MNHEY, CDR2 SVGAGI. The CDR3 DNA reads as TGTGCCAGCAGCGTCGACTTCGGAAACACCATATATTTT. Protein: CASSVDFGNTIYF.

DNA for the CDR3: TGTGCCAGCAGTACCAGCTCCTACAATGAGCAGTTCTTC. This gives the protein CASSTSSYNEQFF. The rearrangement uses TRBV25-1 and TRBJ2-1; D not certain. The germline V gene encodes CDR1 MGHDK and CDR2 SYGVNS. There are 13 residues in the CDR3. V lost 5 bases and J 0 bases, leaving 5 bases between the germline ends.

This chain joins TRBV3-1 (or the pseudogene TRBV3-2) and TRBJ2-1; 8 bases fit TRBD2. CDR1 is LGHDT, CDR2 YNNKEL, per germline (reference sequence). CDR3 size: 15 residues. V shed 5 bases, J shed 5 bases, and the junction held 8 bases outside the gene matches. This chain's CDR3 is CASSNSGGAHNEQFF. In DNA form, the CDR3 reads TGTGCCAGCAGCAACTCCGGGGGGGCCCACAATGAGCAGTTCTTC.

The J gene is TRBJ1-1, the V gene TRBV6-2 or TRBV6-3; D is possibly TRBD1 (6 bases). The CDR3 has 15 residues. Germline CDR1 is MNHEY and CDR2 is SVGEGT. V was cut by 5 bases and J by 1 base, with 14 bases left in between. The DNA for the CDR3 is TGTGCCAGCAGTCCCCTGACAGGAGCGAACACTGAAGCTTTCTTT. Protein product: CASSPLTGANTEAFF.

This sequence joins TRBV9 and TRBJ2-1; TRBD1 agrees at 7 bases. Germline V gene lookup returns CDR1 SGDLS and CDR2 YYNGEE. V dropped 5 bases and J dropped 8; count of bases not matched to a gene: 4. This CDR3 contains 12 residues. The CDR3 protein is CASSDRADEQFF. CDR3 nucleotides: TGTGCCAGCAGTGACAGGGCCGATGAGCAGTTCTTC.

The chain carries TRBV7-2 and TRBJ1-1; D is possibly TRBD1 (6 bases). Trimming shortened V by 5 bases and J by 1 base, and 17 bases separated the two germline ends. The V gene's germline CDR1 is SGHTA and CDR2 FQGNSA. The CDR3 length is 16 residues. This CDR3 reads CASSPRGGRGNTEAFF. CDR3 DNA: TGTGCCAGCAGCCCCCGTGGGGGGCGGGGGAACACTGAAGCTTTCTTT.

This chain connects TRBV27 to TRBJ2-7; the D gene could be TRBD1 or TRBD2 (5 bases each). The V gene lost 2 bases and the J gene lost 0 bases, with 11 bases spanning the gap. Per the germline V gene, CDR1 is MNHEY and CDR2 is SMNVEV (reference sequence). This CDR3 has 15 residues. Here the CDR3 reads CASSLKEGSSYEQYF. The CDR3, as DNA: TGTGCCAGCAGTTTAAAAGAGGGGAGCTCCTACGAGCAGTACTTC.

This clone showed up just a few times. V gene TRBV2 combines with J gene TRBJ2-1; D remains unclear. V dropped 3 bases and J dropped 7 bases, with 16 bases sitting between them. CDR1 is SNHLY, CDR2 FYNNEI, per germline. There are 15 residues in the CDR3. CDR3 nucleotide sequence: TGTGCCAGCAGTGATCTTGGCGCTCCCGGGAATGAGCAGTTCTTC. Its translation: CASSDLGAPGNEQFF.

J is TRBJ1-6 and V is TRBV7-2, with D tentatively TRBD1 (6 bases). In germline, CDR1 is SGHTA, CDR2 FQGNSA. The V end was cut by 3 bases, the J end by 6 bases, with 9 bases between. The CDR3 has 14 residues. CDR3 nucleotide sequence: TGTGCCAGCAGCTTCAGAGGGGGTAATTCACCCCTCCACTTT. Translated, it gives CASSFRGGNSPLHF.

The rearrangement links TRBV7-6 to TRBJ1-4; maybe TRBD1 (6 bases). In germline, CDR1 is SGHVS, CDR2 FNYEAQ. V was clipped by 5 bases and J by 4 bases, with 14 bases between them. The CDR3 spans 15 residues. Written as DNA, the CDR3 is TGTGCCAGCAGCAAGACGGACAGCTATAATGAAAAACTGTTTTTT. It is translated as CASSKTDSYNEKLFF.